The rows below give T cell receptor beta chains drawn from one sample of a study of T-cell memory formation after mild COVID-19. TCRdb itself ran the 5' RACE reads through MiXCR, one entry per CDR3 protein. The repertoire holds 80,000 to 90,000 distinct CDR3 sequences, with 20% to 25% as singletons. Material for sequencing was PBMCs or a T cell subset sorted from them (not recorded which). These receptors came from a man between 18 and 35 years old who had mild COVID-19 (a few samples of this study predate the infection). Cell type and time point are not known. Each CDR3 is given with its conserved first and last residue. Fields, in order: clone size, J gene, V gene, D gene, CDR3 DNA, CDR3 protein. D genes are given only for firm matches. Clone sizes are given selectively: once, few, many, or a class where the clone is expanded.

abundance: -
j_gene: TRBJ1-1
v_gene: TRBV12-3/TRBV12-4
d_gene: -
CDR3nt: TGTGCCAGCAGTTTAGTAGGCCTCGGCACTGAAGCTTTCTTT
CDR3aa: CASSLVGLGTEAFF

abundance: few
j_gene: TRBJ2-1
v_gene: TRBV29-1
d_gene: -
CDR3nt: TGCAGCGCGCGCACAGGGGGGGCCAATGAGCAGTTCTTC
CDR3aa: CSARTGGANEQFF

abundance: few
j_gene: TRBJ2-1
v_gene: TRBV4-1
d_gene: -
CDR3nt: TGCGCCAGCAGCCCTTCGCGGCTTCGGCCGAGCTCCTACAATGAGCAGTTCTTC
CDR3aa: CASSPSRLRPSSYNEQFF

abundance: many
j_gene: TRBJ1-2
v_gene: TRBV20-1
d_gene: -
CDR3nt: TGCAGTGCTAGAGCAGGGGAGCGTCCTGGCTACACCTTC
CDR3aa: CSARAGERPGYTF

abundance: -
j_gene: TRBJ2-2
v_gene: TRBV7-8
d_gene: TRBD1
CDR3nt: TGTGCCAGCAGCCCTGGTCTGCAGGGGGTTAACACCGGGGAGCTGTTTTTT
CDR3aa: CASSPGLQGVNTGELFF

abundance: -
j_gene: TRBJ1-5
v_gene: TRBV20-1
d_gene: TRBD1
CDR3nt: TGCAGTGCTCATACGGGACAGGGGACAGGGCCCCAGCATTTT
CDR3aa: CSAHTGQGTGPQHF

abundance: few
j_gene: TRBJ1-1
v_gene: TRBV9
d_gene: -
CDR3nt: TGTGCCAGCAGCGTAGAGGTAGATACTGAAGCTTTCTTT
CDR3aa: CASSVEVDTEAFF

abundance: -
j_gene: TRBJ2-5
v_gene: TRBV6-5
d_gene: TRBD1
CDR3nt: TGTGCCAGCAGTTCTATTTCAGGGGGACGAGGAGAGACCCAGTACTTC
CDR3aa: CASSSISGGRGETQYF

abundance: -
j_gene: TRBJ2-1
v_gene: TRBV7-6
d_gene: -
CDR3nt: TGTGCCAGCAGCTTAGATGCCAACAATGAGCAGTTCTTC
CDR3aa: CASSLDANNEQFF

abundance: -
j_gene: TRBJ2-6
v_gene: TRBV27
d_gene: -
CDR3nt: TGTGCCAGCAAGCGGACCTCTGGGGCCAACGTCCTGACTTTC
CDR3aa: CASKRTSGANVLTF

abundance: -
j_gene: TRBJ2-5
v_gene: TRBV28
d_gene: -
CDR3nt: TGTGCCAGCAGTCCCCGGGACCAACCGACCCAGTACTTC
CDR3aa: CASSPRDQPTQYF

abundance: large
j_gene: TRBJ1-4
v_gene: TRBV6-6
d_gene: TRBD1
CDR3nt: TGTGCCAGCAGTCACTCCCTACAGGGGACAGCAACTAATGAAAAACTGTTTTTT
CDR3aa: CASSHSLQGTATNEKLFF